This is a list of T cell receptor beta chains from one sample in a study of blood T cells in healthy people across ages. TCRdb passed the 5' RACE reads through MiXCR, listing each CDR3 protein once. The sample yields under 1,100,000 distinct CDR3 sequences, roughly a quarter seen once. The sample was also reused in another study, on T cells of mothers and their children.

The sequencing input was blood. Receptor source: a girl aged 2 to 9 in good health. CDR3s include the opening cysteine and the closing phenylalanine or tryptophan. The D gene is left open where the match is weak. Not every row has a clone size; where given, it reads once, few, many or a size class.

>few|NA|TRBJ2-1|TRBV28
CASSLLMEALNEQFF
TGTGCCAGCAGTTTATTGATGGAGGCGCTTAATGAGCAGTTCTTC
>NA|TRBD2|TRBJ2-7|TRBV6-2/TRBV6-3
CASSYSGAGAGAIYEQYF
TGTGCCAGCAGTTACAGCGGCGCAGGAGCGGGAGCCATCTACGAGCAGTACTTC
>few|TRBD1|TRBJ2-3|TRBV5-5
CASSSGRTGTADTQYF
TGTGCCAGCAGCTCCGGACGGACAGGGACCGCAGATACGCAGTATTTT
>few|TRBD2|TRBJ2-5|TRBV28
CASRSSGIGSETQYF
TGTGCCAGCAGGTCTAGCGGGATTGGTTCGGAGACCCAGTACTTC
>few|NA|TRBJ1-4|TRBV7-9
CASSGNSGEKLFF
TGTGCCAGCAGCGGAAACAGCGGGGAAAAACTGTTTTTT
>NA|NA|TRBJ2-7|TRBV12-3/TRBV12-4
CASSFPSGADYEQYF
TGTGCCAGCAGTTTCCCATCAGGAGCTGACTACGAGCAGTACTTC
>NA|NA|TRBJ2-3|TRBV29-1
CSVDWDNTDTQYF
TGCAGCGTGGATTGGGACAACACAGATACGCAGTATTTT
>few|NA|TRBJ2-5|TRBV20-1
CSAPTEQETQYF
TGCAGTGCGCCGACAGAACAAGAGACCCAGTACTTC
>NA|TRBD1|TRBJ2-7|TRBV11-2
CASRGQGATYEQYF
TGTGCCAGCAGGGGACAGGGCGCAACCTACGAGCAGTACTTC
>NA|TRBD1|TRBJ2-6|TRBV7-2
CASSLEAGTALSGANVLTF
TGTGCCAGCAGCTTAGAGGCCGGGACAGCCCTCTCTGGGGCCAACGTCCTGACTTTC
>NA|TRBD1|TRBJ1-2|TRBV6-5
CASTNRGYGYTF
TGTGCCAGCACGAACAGGGGCTATGGCTACACCTTC
>few|NA|TRBJ1-2|TRBV6-1
CASSEEGRYGYTF
TGTGCCAGCAGTGAAGAGGGACGCTATGGCTACACCTTC
>few|TRBD1|TRBJ1-1|TRBV4-3
CASSQGTGVSEAFF
TGCGCCAGCAGCCAAGGAACAGGGGTCTCTGAAGCTTTCTTT
>few|NA|TRBJ2-1|TRBV5-6
CASFSGSYNEQFF
TGTGCCAGCTTCTCGGGTTCTTACAATGAGCAGTTCTTC
>few|NA|TRBJ2-1|TRBV5-1
CASARGTVNEQFF
TGCGCCAGCGCTCGGGGAACGGTCAATGAGCAGTTCTTC
>NA|NA|TRBJ1-2|TRBV7-2
CASSLGYSYTF
TGTGCCAGCAGCTTAGGCTATAGCTACACCTTC
>NA|NA|TRBJ1-1|TRBV4-3
CASSQEAQLNTEAFF
TGCGCCAGCAGCCAAGAAGCCCAGCTAAACACTGAAGCTTTCTTT
>few|TRBD2|TRBJ2-3|TRBV14
CASSQDAPSGKTSSTDTQYF
TGTGCCAGCAGCCAAGATGCACCTAGCGGGAAGACCTCTAGCACAGATACGCAGTATTTT
>NA|NA|TRBJ2-7|TRBV5-1
CASSFSGSNYEQYF
TGCGCCAGCAGCTTTTCCGGGTCAAACTACGAGCAGTACTTC
>few|NA|TRBJ2-1|TRBV11-2
CASRLAYNEQFF
TGTGCCAGCCGACTTGCCTACAATGAGCAGTTCTTC
>few|TRBD2|TRBJ2-5|TRBV20-1
CSARDSGGAEGETQYF
TGCAGTGCTAGAGACAGCGGGGGGGCAGAAGGAGAGACCCAGTACTTC
>NA|NA|TRBJ2-1|TRBV5-1
CASSPPGYLNEQFF
TGCGCCAGCAGCCCCCCGGGGTACCTCAATGAGCAGTTCTTC
>NA|NA|TRBJ2-5|TRBV6-5
CATWTFQETQYF
TGTGCCACATGGACTTTTCAAGAGACCCAGTACTTC
>NA|TRBD2|TRBJ2-1|TRBV5-4
CASSLPGLVGNEQFF
TGTGCCAGCAGCTTACCGGGACTAGTAGGCAATGAGCAGTTCTTC
>few|NA|TRBJ1-5|TRBV4-1
CASSQDVEGLNSNQPQHF
TGCGCCAGCAGCCAAGATGTGGAGGGGCTCAACTCCAATCAGCCCCAGCATTTT
>NA|NA|TRBJ1-6|TRBV5-1
CASSLVSGDNSPLHF
TGCGCCAGCAGCTTGGTGTCAGGAGATAATTCACCCCTCCACTTT
>few|NA|TRBJ1-6|TRBV4-3
CASSQDPSGISPLHF
TGCGCCAGCAGCCAAGACCCATCCGGTATTTCACCCCTCCACTTT
>NA|NA|TRBJ2-5|TRBV20-1
CSAPPQARETQHF
TGCAGTGCTCCTCCTCAAGCTCGGGAGACCCAGCACTTC
>few|NA|TRBJ1-1|TRBV20-1
CSASLAGNTEAFF
TGCAGTGCTAGTCTGGCGGGTAACACTGAAGCTTTCTTT
>few|NA|TRBJ2-1|TRBV6-2/TRBV6-3
CASSYPLFDRYYSYNEQFF
TGTGCCAGCAGTTACCCCTTATTCGACCGGTACTACTCCTACAATGAGCAGTTCTTC
>few|NA|TRBJ1-5|TRBV7-2
CASRRLVDQPQHF
TGTGCCAGCAGGAGACTGGTTGATCAGCCCCAGCATTTT
>few|NA|TRBJ2-3|TRBV29-1
CSVRDGGDTQYF
TGCAGCGTACGGGACGGGGGAGATACGCAGTATTTT
>NA|TRBD2|TRBJ2-4|TRBV28
CASSRGLAEHIQYF
TGTGCCAGCAGCCGAGGACTAGCGGAACACATTCAGTACTTC
>NA|NA|TRBJ1-2|TRBV6-5
CASRYQGPGYGYTF
TGTGCCAGCAGATACCAGGGCCCCGGCTATGGCTACACCTTC
>NA|NA|TRBJ2-7|TRBV2
CASSEVNIFEQYF
TGTGCCAGCAGTGAAGTCAATATATTCGAGCAGTACTTC
>few|NA|TRBJ2-4|TRBV20-1
CSAKDRKADIQYF
TGCAGTGCCAAAGACAGGAAGGCGGACATTCAGTACTTC
>NA|NA|TRBJ2-5|TRBV7-2
CASSLAGKTQYF
TGTGCCAGCAGCTTAGCGGGAAAGACCCAGTACTTC
>NA|NA|TRBJ1-2|TRBV4-1
CASSGWTEGYGYTF
TGCGCCAGCAGCGGATGGACGGAGGGGTACGGCTACACCTTC
>few|NA|TRBJ2-1|TRBV6-5
CTSSYGSRYNEQFF
TGTACCAGCAGTTATGGTAGCAGGTACAATGAGCAGTTCTTC
>NA|TRBD1|TRBJ2-5|TRBV3-1
CASSQAPLGQGPLETQYF
TGTGCCAGCAGCCAAGCTCCCTTGGGACAGGGGCCTTTAGAGACCCAGTACTTC
>few|NA|TRBJ2-5|TRBV7-2
CASSLYYGRYGETQYF
TGTGCCAGCAGCTTATACTACGGTCGCTACGGGGAGACCCAGTACTTC
>NA|TRBD2|TRBJ2-2|TRBV12-3/TRBV12-4
CASRGLAGVTGELFF
TGTGCCAGCAGGGGACTAGCGGGAGTCACCGGGGAGTTGTTTTTT
>NA|NA|TRBJ2-5|TRBV3-1
CASSQGQGPRETQYF
TGTGCCAGCAGCCAAGGACAAGGGCCCCGCGAGACCCAGTACTTC
>few|NA|TRBJ2-2|TRBV12-3/TRBV12-4
CASREADGTGELFF
TGTGCCAGCAGGGAGGCGGATGGGACCGGGGAGCTGTTTTTT
>few|TRBD1|TRBJ1-5|TRBV20-1
CSVPDRDSNQPQHF
TGCAGTGTCCCGGACAGGGATAGCAATCAGCCCCAGCATTTT
>few|NA|TRBJ2-1|TRBV11-2
CASSFDGQFF
TGTGCCAGCAGCTTCGATGGGCAGTTCTTC
>NA|NA|TRBJ1-1|TRBV4-3
CASSQDLGGVAPEALF
TGCGCCAGCAGCCAAGACCTGGGAGGGGTTGCCCCTGAAGCTCTCTTT